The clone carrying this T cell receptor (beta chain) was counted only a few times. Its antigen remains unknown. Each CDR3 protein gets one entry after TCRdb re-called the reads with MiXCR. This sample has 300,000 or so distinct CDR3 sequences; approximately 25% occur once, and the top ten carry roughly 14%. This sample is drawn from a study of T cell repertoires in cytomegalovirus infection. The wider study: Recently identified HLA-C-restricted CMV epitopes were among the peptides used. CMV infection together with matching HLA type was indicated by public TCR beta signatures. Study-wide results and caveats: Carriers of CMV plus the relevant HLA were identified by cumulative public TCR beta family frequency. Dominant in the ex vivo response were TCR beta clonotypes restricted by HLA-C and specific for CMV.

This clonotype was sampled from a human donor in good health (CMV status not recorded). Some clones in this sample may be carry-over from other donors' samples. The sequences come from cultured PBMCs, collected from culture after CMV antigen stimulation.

CDR3 sequence: CASSLMGNEKLFF. CDR3 bases: TGTGCCAGCAGCTTAATGGGGAATGAAAAACTGTTTTTT. The rearrangement uses TRBV7-2 and TRBJ1-4; D call uncertain. CDR1 is SGHTA and CDR2 is FQGNSA in the germline V gene. The CDR3 length is 13 residues. Trimming pared 2 bases from V and 5 bases from J, leaving 6 bases between.